This is a list of T cell receptor beta chains from one sample in a study of T cells after yellow fever vaccination. Each CDR3 protein is one row after TCRdb ran MiXCR on the 5' RACE reads. Of some 300,000 distinct CDR3 sequences detected, 8.1% appear once; the ten largest clones hold 17%. Sequenced material: PBMCs, taken around 45 days after the first yellow fever vaccination. These receptors originate from a man aged 18 to 29 who received the YFV17D yellow fever vaccine. CDR3s include the opening cysteine and the closing phenylalanine or tryptophan. Each record gives: J gene, D gene, clone size, V gene, CDR3 DNA, CDR3 protein. The D gene is left open where the match is weak. Clone size is shown for a subset of rows, as once, few, many or a class of expanded clone.

TRBJ1-2 | TRBD1 | few | TRBV5-6 | TGTGCCAGCAGCCGACTTGGAGGGACAGGAAGGGTTTATGGCTACACCTTC | CASSRLGGTGRVYGYTF
TRBJ2-7 | NA | few | TRBV29-1 | TGCAGCGTTGAAGAACCCTCGGGGGAGCAGTACTTC | CSVEEPSGEQYF
TRBJ2-3 | NA | NA | TRBV10-3 | TGTGCCATCAGTGGGACCGTCAACTCCACAGATACGCAGTATTTT | CAISGTVNSTDTQYF
TRBJ2-3 | TRBD2 | few | TRBV5-1 | TGCGCCAGCAGGGGGATCGTAGCGGGGAACACAGATACGCAGTATTTT | CASRGIVAGNTDTQYF
TRBJ2-7 | TRBD2 | few | TRBV9 | TGTGCCAGCAGCGTTAGCGGGGGAGTGTACGAGCAGTACTTC | CASSVSGGVYEQYF
TRBJ1-2 | NA | few | TRBV20-1 | TGCAGTGCCGAGCCTAGGGACGGAAGCTATGGCTACACCTTC | CSAEPRDGSYGYTF
TRBJ2-1 | NA | few | TRBV5-4 | TGTGCCAGCAGCTTGAGGCAGTACAATGAGCAGTTCTTC | CASSLRQYNEQFF
TRBJ2-1 | TRBD2 | few | TRBV6-2/TRBV6-3 | TGTGCCAGCAGTTACGGAACTATTCGGGGGGTCCTCTCACAGTTCTTC | CASSYGTIRGVLSQFF
TRBJ1-1 | NA | NA | TRBV7-9 | TGTGCCAGCAGCCGCCCAACCGGGGTGAACACTGAAGCTTTCTTT | CASSRPTGVNTEAFF
TRBJ1-2 | NA | few | TRBV4-3 | TGCGCCAGCAGCCAAGTTGGGCAGGCTAACTATGGCTACACCTTC | CASSQVGQANYGYTF
TRBJ1-5 | NA | few | TRBV12-3/TRBV12-4 | TGTGCCAGCAGTTTACAGGATAATCAGCCCCAGCATTTT | CASSLQDNQPQHF
TRBJ1-4 | NA | once | TRBV6-5 | TGTGCCAGCAGTTACTCGTGGTCAGTAAATGAAAAACTGTTTTTT | CASSYSWSVNEKLFF
TRBJ1-4 | NA | few | TRBV4-2 | TGTGCCAGCAGCCAAGGCGGGGGAACTAATGAAAAACTGTTTTTT | CASSQGGGTNEKLFF
TRBJ2-5 | NA | few | TRBV19 | TGTGCCAGCAGTGGCGACAAAAACAGGAAAGAGACCCAGTACTTC | CASSGDKNRKETQYF
TRBJ2-1 | NA | few | TRBV6-5 | TGTGCCAGCAGTTACCGCGGACCCTCCTACAATGAGCAGTTCTTC | CASSYRGPSYNEQFF
TRBJ2-1 | NA | few | TRBV6-1 | TGTGCCAGCAGTCCTCGGGTCGGGAATTCCTACAATGAGCAGTTCTTC | CASSPRVGNSYNEQFF
TRBJ1-2 | TRBD1 | NA | TRBV5-1 | TGCGCCAGCCGCTCGCCGGGCGGGCAGGGGGTAGGAGGCTACACCTTC | CASRSPGGQGVGGYTF
TRBJ1-1 | NA | NA | TRBV20-1 | TGCAGTGCTAGAGATTGGGGAACCCGGCGCCCCATGAACACTGAAGCTTTCTTT | CSARDWGTRRPMNTEAFF
TRBJ2-7 | NA | few | TRBV7-9 | TGTGCCAGCAGCTTAGTAACACAGGGCTCCTACGAGCAGTACTTC | CASSLVTQGSYEQYF
TRBJ2-3 | NA | NA | TRBV15 | TGTGCCACCAGCAGAGACGCGGGAATAGGTACGCAGTATTTT | CATSRDAGIGTQYF
TRBJ2-1 | NA | few | TRBV9 | TGTGCCAGCAGCGTAGGAGTGTACAATGAGCAGTTCTTC | CASSVGVYNEQFF
TRBJ2-2 | NA | few | TRBV7-2 | TGTGCCAGCAGCTTAAGCCCGGACAACACCGGGGAGCTGTTTTTT | CASSLSPDNTGELFF
TRBJ2-7 | NA | NA | TRBV7-9 | TGTGCCAGCAGCCCCCCGGCCGGCGGCGACGAGCAGTACTTC | CASSPPAGGDEQYF
TRBJ2-2 | NA | NA | TRBV3-1 | TGTGCCAGCAGCCAAGTCCCCGGAAGCGCCGGGGAGCTGTTTTTT | CASSQVPGSAGELFF
TRBJ1-1 | TRBD1 | few | TRBV7-8 | TGTGCCAGCAGCTTAGTACCGACAGGGGGCGCAAGGTTTGCTGAAGCTTTCTTT | CASSLVPTGGARFAEAFF
TRBJ2-7 | NA | NA | TRBV7-2 | TGTGCCAGCAGCTCGACGGTGAACTACGAGCAGTACTTC | CASSSTVNYEQYF
TRBJ1-6 | TRBD1 | NA | TRBV27 | TGTGCCAGCAGCCTTACCCCAGGGGGATCACCCCTCCACTTT | CASSLTPGGSPLHF
TRBJ2-5 | NA | few | TRBV12-3/TRBV12-4 | TGTGCCAGCAGTTTTAACCTCCAAGAGACCCAGTACTTC | CASSFNLQETQYF
TRBJ2-5 | TRBD2 | NA | TRBV25-1 | TGTGCCAGCAGTAACCAGAAGCCAGCGGGGGGGCAAGAGACCCAGTACTTC | CASSNQKPAGGQETQYF
TRBJ2-3 | NA | few | TRBV4-1 | TGCGCCAGCAGCCAAGATCAGAGCAGGGCCCGTGAGATCTCTAGCACAGATACGCAGTATTTT | CASSQDQSRAREISSTDTQYF
TRBJ1-4 | NA | few | TRBV6-1 | TGTGCCAGCAGTGAACAGGGCAATAATGAAAAACTGTTTTTT | CASSEQGNNEKLFF
TRBJ1-2 | TRBD1 | NA | TRBV7-9 | TGTGCCAGCAGCTTAGGGGACAGGGGGCTTGGCTACACCTTC | CASSLGDRGLGYTF
TRBJ2-1 | NA | NA | TRBV4-1 | TGCGCCAGCAGCCAACGGGGCCTCTCAGGAGAGGCCCAGTTCTTC | CASSQRGLSGEAQFF
TRBJ2-6 | TRBD1 | NA | TRBV19 | TGTGCCAGTAGTCGGGGACAGGGCTTCTCTGGGGCCAACGTCCTGACTTTC | CASSRGQGFSGANVLTF
TRBJ2-2 | NA | many | TRBV29-1 | TGCAGCGCCGGGACTGAGAACACCGGGGAGCTGTTTTTT | CSAGTENTGELFF
TRBJ2-2 | NA | few | TRBV14 | TGTGCCAGCAGCCAACTACCTTGGCTAGCTAACACCGGGGAGCTGTTTTTT | CASSQLPWLANTGELFF
TRBJ2-6 | NA | few | TRBV5-5 | TGTGCCAGCAGCTTACAAAGCCGACAGTTAGGGGCCAACGTCCTGACTTTC | CASSLQSRQLGANVLTF
TRBJ2-1 | TRBD2 | NA | TRBV7-9 | TGTGCCAGCAGCAAGGGACTAGCGGTACTCAATGAGCAGTTCTTC | CASSKGLAVLNEQFF
TRBJ2-7 | TRBD2 | few | TRBV4-1 | TGCGCCAGCAGCTTCAAGACTAGCGGGGGCACCTACGAGCAGTACTTC | CASSFKTSGGTYEQYF
TRBJ2-3 | NA | few | TRBV7-2 | TGTGCCAGCAGCCCTACTGGCGGTTTCACAGATACGCAGTATTTT | CASSPTGGFTDTQYF
TRBJ1-1 | TRBD1 | few | TRBV18 | TGTGCCAGCTCTCATGACAGGGTCGGTCCTGAAGCTTTCTTT | CASSHDRVGPEAFF
TRBJ2-2 | NA | few | TRBV4-2 | TGTGCCAGCAGCCAAGAGACAGCTAGAGGGGAGCTGTTTTTT | CASSQETARGELFF
TRBJ1-1 | TRBD1 | many | TRBV11-2 | TGTGCCAGCAGCTTAACCGGGACAGGGGGAAAAGCTTTCTTT | CASSLTGTGGKAFF
TRBJ1-5 | NA | few | TRBV20-1 | TGCAGTGCTGAAAGGCTCGGACGGTTCAATCAGCCCCAGCATTTT | CSAERLGRFNQPQHF
TRBJ2-1 | TRBD2 | few | TRBV7-3 | TGTGCCAGCAGCTTAAATCCTAGCGGGGGGACACACCGCAATGAGCAGTTCTTC | CASSLNPSGGTHRNEQFF
TRBJ2-3 | TRBD1 | few | TRBV24-1 | TGTGCCACCAGTGATTCGGACAGGGGATCCGATACGCAGTATTTT | CATSDSDRGSDTQYF
TRBJ2-1 | NA | few | TRBV5-6 | TGTGCCAGCAGCCGGGTAAGCTCAGGGGCCTACAATGAGCAGTTCTTC | CASSRVSSGAYNEQFF
TRBJ2-5 | NA | few | TRBV7-2 | TGTGCCAGCAGCTTAGCCGTTGGGGTAGCAGAGACCCAGTACTTC | CASSLAVGVAETQYF
TRBJ2-5 | NA | many | TRBV5-5 | TGTGCCAGCAGCTTTTCACAGATCCAGTACTTC | CASSFSQIQYF
TRBJ2-7 | NA | NA | TRBV12-3/TRBV12-4 | TGTGCCAGCAGTTTAGGGACGGATTCCTACGAGCAGTACTTC | CASSLGTDSYEQYF
TRBJ1-2 | NA | few | TRBV10-3 | TGTGCCATCAGTGATTCACCGTTCCAGGAAGATGGCTACACCTTC | CAISDSPFQEDGYTF
TRBJ1-2 | TRBD1 | NA | TRBV5-1 | TGCGCCAGCAGCTTGACAGGGGGAGAGGGCTACACCTTC | CASSLTGGEGYTF